The present entry profiles one TCR beta chain with its context. Per the authors' pipeline: Amplification of reference gene primers was used by the study to estimate nucleated cell counts. Here immunoSEQ multiplex PCR was the method, and the copy in TCRdb shows in-frame clones only, minus some. V, J and clone size reflect that table, while D and trimming were determined from the DNA. Of around 200,000 clones in the sample, more than 75% were seen once. This sample was included in a study of blood T cell repertoires in COVID-19. Background on the study: Samples of COVID-19 (acute and convalescent) were obtained from the United States, Italy and Spain.

Followed over time, Seattle patients had been enrolled while infection was active. The J segment lost 7 bases and the V segment lost 5 bases, leaving 11 bases of the junction unmatched. Germline V gene data show CDR1 as ENHRY and CDR2 as SYGVKD. CDR3 length equals 14 residues. Material: peripheral blood. This sequence joins TRBV10-3 and TRBJ2-7; 7 bases are shared with TRBD1. This receptor was obtained from a person aged 70 to 85 with COVID-19, enrolled during active disease. CDR3 protein: CAISKLQGQGEQYF. The DNA for the CDR3 is TGTGCCATCAGTAAACTACAGGGGCAGGGGGAGCAGTACTTC.